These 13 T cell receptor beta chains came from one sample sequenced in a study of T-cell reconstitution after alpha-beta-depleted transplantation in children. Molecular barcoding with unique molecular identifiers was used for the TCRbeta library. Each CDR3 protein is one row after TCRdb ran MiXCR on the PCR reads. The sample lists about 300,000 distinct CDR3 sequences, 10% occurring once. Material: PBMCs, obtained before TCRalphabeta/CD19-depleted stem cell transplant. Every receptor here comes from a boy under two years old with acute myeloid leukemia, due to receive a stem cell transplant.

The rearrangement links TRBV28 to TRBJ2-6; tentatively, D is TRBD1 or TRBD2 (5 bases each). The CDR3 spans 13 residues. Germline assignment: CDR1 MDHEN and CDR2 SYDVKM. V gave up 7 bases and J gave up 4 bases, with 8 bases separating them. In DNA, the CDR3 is TGTGCCAGCACTGAGGGGGGGGCCAACGTCCTGACTTTC. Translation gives CASTEGGANVLTF. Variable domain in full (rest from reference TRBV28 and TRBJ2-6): DVKVTQSSRYLVKRTGEKVFLECVQDMDHENMFWYRQDPGLGLRLIYFSYDVKMKEKGDIPEGYSVSREKKERFSLILESASTNQTSMYLCASTEGGANVLTFGAGSRLTVL.

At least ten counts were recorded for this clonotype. CDR3 residues: CSAPGQLNIQYF. The CDR3 region has the DNA TGCAGTGCTCCCGGACAGTTAAACATTCAGTACTTC. The V and J genes are TRBV20-1 and TRBJ2-4, with D perhaps matching TRBD1 (6 bases). There are 12 residues in the CDR3. Between the trimmed V and J ends, which lost 5 bases and 6 bases, there was a span of 11 bases. The germline gives CDR1 DFQATT, CDR2 SNEGSKA (reference sequence).

The CDR3 nucleotides are TGTGCCAGCAGCTTGCCTCGACGGGTAGATACGCAGTATTTT. Residues: CASSLPRRVDTQYF. The chain is built from TRBV7-2 and TRBJ2-3; no clear D. Germline CDR1 reads SGHTA; CDR2 reads FQGNSA. The V and J ends lost 3 bases and 5 bases respectively, with 12 bases between them. This CDR3 has 14 amino acids.

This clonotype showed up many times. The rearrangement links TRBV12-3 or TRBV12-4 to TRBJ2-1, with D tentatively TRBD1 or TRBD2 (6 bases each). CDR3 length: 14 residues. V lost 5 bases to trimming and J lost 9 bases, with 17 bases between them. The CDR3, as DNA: TGTGCCAGCAGTCCCATCCAACAGGGAGGTGAGCAGTTCTTC. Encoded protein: CASSPIQQGGEQFF.

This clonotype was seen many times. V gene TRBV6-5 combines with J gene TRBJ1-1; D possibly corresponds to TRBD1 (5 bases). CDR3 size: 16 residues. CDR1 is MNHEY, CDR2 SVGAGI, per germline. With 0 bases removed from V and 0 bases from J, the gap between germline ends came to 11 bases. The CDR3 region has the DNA TGTGCCAGCAGTTACTCCCCCCAGGGAATGAACACTGAAGCTTTCTTT. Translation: CASSYSPQGMNTEAFF.

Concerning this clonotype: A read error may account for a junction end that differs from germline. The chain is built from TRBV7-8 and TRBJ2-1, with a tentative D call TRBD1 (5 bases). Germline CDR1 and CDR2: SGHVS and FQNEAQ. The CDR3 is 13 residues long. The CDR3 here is CASSLDTYNKQFF. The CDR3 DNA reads TGTGCCAGCAGCTTGGACACATACAATAAGCAGTTCTTC.

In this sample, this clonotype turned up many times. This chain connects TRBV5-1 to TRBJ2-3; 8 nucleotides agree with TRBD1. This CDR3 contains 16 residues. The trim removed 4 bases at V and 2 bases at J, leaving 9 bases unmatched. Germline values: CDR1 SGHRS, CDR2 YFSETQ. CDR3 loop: CASSPRTGGITDTQYF. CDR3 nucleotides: TGCGCCAGCAGCCCGCGCACAGGGGGGATCACAGATACGCAGTATTTT.

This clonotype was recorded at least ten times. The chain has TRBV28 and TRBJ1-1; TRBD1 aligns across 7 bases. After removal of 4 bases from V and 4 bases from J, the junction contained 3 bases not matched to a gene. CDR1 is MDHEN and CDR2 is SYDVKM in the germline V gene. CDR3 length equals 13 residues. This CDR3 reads CASSSGGFTEAFF. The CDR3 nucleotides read TGTGCCAGCAGTTCAGGGGGGTTCACTGAAGCTTTCTTT.

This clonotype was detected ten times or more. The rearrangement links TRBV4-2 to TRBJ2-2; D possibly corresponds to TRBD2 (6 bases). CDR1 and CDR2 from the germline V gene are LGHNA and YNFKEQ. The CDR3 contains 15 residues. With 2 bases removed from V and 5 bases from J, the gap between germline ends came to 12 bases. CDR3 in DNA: TGTGCCAGCAGCCAAATGGCTAGCGATACCGGGGAGCTGTTTTTT. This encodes CASSQMASDTGELFF.

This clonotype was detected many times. CDR3 sequence (DNA): TGTGCCAGCAGTTTCGGGACAGGGGTGCATCAGCCCCAGCATTTT. Its translation: CASSFGTGVHQPQHF. This rearrangement joins TRBV27 to TRBJ1-5, with 10 nucleotides matching TRBD1. The J segment lost 5 bases and the V segment lost 3 bases, leaving 4 bases of the junction unmatched. Per germline, CDR1 MNHEY and CDR2 SMNVEV (reference sequence). The CDR3 loop spans 15 amino acids.

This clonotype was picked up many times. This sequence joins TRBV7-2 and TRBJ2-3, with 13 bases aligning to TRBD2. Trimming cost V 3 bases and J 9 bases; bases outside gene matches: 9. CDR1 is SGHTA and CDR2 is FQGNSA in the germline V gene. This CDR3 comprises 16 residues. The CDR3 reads CASSFILAGGARTQYF. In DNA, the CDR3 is TGTGCCAGCAGCTTCATACTAGCGGGGGGGGCCAGGACGCAGTATTTT.

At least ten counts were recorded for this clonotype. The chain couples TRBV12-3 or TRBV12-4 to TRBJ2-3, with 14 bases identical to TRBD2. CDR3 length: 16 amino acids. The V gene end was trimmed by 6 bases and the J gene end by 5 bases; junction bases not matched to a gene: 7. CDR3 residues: CASRHGTSGSLDTQYF. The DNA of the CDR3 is TGTGCCAGCAGGCACGGGACTAGCGGGAGTTTAGATACGCAGTATTTT.

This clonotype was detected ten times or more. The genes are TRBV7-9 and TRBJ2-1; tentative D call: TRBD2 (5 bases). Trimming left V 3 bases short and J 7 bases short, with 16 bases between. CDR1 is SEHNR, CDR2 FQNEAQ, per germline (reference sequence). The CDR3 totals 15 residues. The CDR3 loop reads CASSFLLGDGNEQFF. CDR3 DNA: TGTGCCAGCAGCTTCCTACTCGGGGATGGAAATGAGCAGTTCTTC. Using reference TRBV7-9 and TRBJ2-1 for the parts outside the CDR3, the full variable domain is DTGVSQNPRHKITKRGQNVTFRCDPISEHNRLYWYRQTLGQGPEFLTYFQNEAQLEKSRLLSDRFSAERPKGSFSTLEIQRTEQGDSAMYLCASSFLLGDGNEQFFGPGTRLTVL.